The 32 T cell receptor beta chains below all came from one sample that was sequenced in a study of T-cell reconstitution after alpha-beta-depleted transplantation in children. This sample's TCRbeta library carried unique molecular identifier barcodes. From the PCR reads, TCRdb called clonotypes with MiXCR, one entry per CDR3 protein. Of around 200,000 distinct CDR3 sequences in the sample, about a tenth were seen once. This specimen was PBMCs from the stem cell graft donor, taken from the stem cell graft. The receptors originated from a human donor who donated a stem cell graft to a child with acute lymphoblastic leukemia.

This clonotype has more than one count but fewer than ten. The rearrangement joins TRBV6-5 to TRBJ2-3, with 10 bases fitting TRBD1. Germline V gene lookup returns CDR1 MNHEY and CDR2 SVGAGI. This CDR3 has 15 residues. V shed 4 bases, J shed 6 bases, and the junction held 7 bases outside the gene matches. The CDR3 loop reads CASSFMGQGKDTQYF. The CDR3 coding sequence is TGTGCCAGCAGTTTTATGGGACAGGGGAAGGATACGCAGTATTTT.

The chain has TRBV11-2 and TRBJ1-6, with D unresolved. CDR3 length equals 14 residues. Germline V gene data show CDR1 as SGHAT and CDR2 as FQNNGV. Trimming removed 1 base from V and 9 bases from J, with 10 bases in between. Here the CDR3 DNA reads TGTGCCAGCAGCTTAGTAGCCACGGGTTCACCCCTCCACTTT. It codes for CASSLVATGSPLHF.

This clonotype was seen many times. The chain is built from TRBV12-3 or TRBV12-4 and TRBJ1-1, with 7 positions matching TRBD1. CDR3 size: 15 residues. The J segment lost 5 bases and the V segment lost 5 bases, leaving 11 bases of the junction unmatched. Here the CDR3 DNA reads TGTGCCAGCAGTCCGCCGACAGGGAAGCTGACTGAAGCTTTCTTT. The encoded protein is CASSPPTGKLTEAFF.

This clonotype was seen only a few times. V usage is TRBV6-1 and J usage is TRBJ1-1; 10 positions agree with TRBD1. This CDR3 comprises 14 residues. Germline V gene sequence: CDR1 MNHNS, CDR2 SASEGT. Germline trimming cut 0 bases from V and 7 bases from J; bases unmatched to any gene: 2. The CDR3 reads CASSEAGTGDEAFF. CDR3 nucleotides: TGTGCCAGCAGTGAAGCCGGGACAGGGGATGAAGCTTTCTTT.

The chain has TRBV29-1 and TRBJ1-6, with 9 bases lining up with TRBD1. The CDR3 has 13 residues. V lost 5 bases, J lost 7 bases, and 3 bases stayed unmatched. Germline values: CDR1 SQVTM, CDR2 ANQGSEA. CDR3 sequence reads: CSVWDRENSPLHF. DNA for the CDR3: TGCAGCGTTTGGGACAGGGAAAATTCACCCCTCCACTTT.

A few counts support this clonotype. The chain recombines TRBV9 with TRBJ2-7; D might be TRBD2 (7 bases). CDR3 length: 15 residues. The V gene's germline CDR1 is SGDLS and CDR2 YYNGEE. Trimming took off 3 bases at V and 2 bases at J, with 15 bases between the two ends. The CDR3 DNA sequence: TGTGCCAGCAGCGGGGGGGCTAGCGGTACCTACGAGCAGTACTTC. It translates to CASSGGASGTYEQYF.

This clonotype has a count of ten or more. The chain is built from TRBV20-1 and TRBJ2-5; D remains ambiguous. The CDR3 runs 11 residues. Trimming removed 7 bases from V and 4 bases from J, with 10 bases in between. CDR1 is DFQATT and CDR2 is SNEGSKA in the germline V gene (reference sequence). CDR3 in DNA: TGCAGTGTCAGCTACGGAGAGACCCAGTACTTC. It encodes CSVSYGETQYF.

The chain recombines TRBV24-1 with TRBJ2-2, with D unresolved. The CDR3 sequence is 14 residues long. Germline assignment: CDR1 KGHDR and CDR2 SFDVKD. The germline V and J ends were trimmed by 9 bases and 6 bases, with 16 bases remaining between them. The CDR3 nucleotides read TGTGCCACCGCGAGTGAGTCGAAAGCCGGGGAGCTGTTTTTT. Amino acids: CATASESKAGELFF.

This sequence joins TRBV2 and TRBJ2-7; no firm D call. Germline V gene lookup returns CDR1 SNHLY and CDR2 FYNNEI. The CDR3 contains 13 residues. V shed 3 bases and J shed 0 bases, with 6 bases lying between them. Here the CDR3 DNA reads TGTGCCAGCAGTGATCAGTACTCCTACGAGCAGTACTTC. Translation gives CASSDQYSYEQYF.

This sequence joins TRBV6-2 or TRBV6-3 and TRBJ2-1, with D perhaps matching TRBD1 or TRBD2 (6 bases each). Trimming stripped 2 bases from V and 5 bases from J, with 13 bases between. Germline loops: CDR1 MNHEY, CDR2 SVGEGT. The CDR3 runs to 15 residues. CDR3 loop: CASSYAGPGDNEQFF. CDR3 DNA sequence: TGTGCCAGCAGTTACGCGGGACCAGGGGACAATGAGCAGTTCTTC.

This clonotype was seen only once. The chain employs TRBV12-3 or TRBV12-4 and TRBJ1-6; tentative D call: TRBD1 (5 bases). V was cut by 0 bases and J by 9 bases, with 12 bases left in between. The CDR3 consists of 15 residues. CDR3 loop: CASSLAGAYGSPLHF. CDR3 sequence (DNA): TGTGCCAGCAGTTTAGCTGGGGCTTACGGTTCACCCCTCCACTTT.

This clonotype is medium-sized. The chain recombines TRBV12-3 or TRBV12-4 with TRBJ2-3, with TRBD2 identical over 12 bases. This CDR3 contains 14 residues. The ends lost 6 bases at V and 4 bases at J; junction bases unmatched: 2. The CDR3 reads CASSRTSGADTQYF. The CDR3 coding sequence is TGTGCCAGCAGCAGGACTAGCGGGGCAGATACGCAGTATTTT.

This clonotype has ten or more counts. The chain joins TRBV5-1 to TRBJ1-1; D unclear. CDR3 length equals 15 residues. CDR1 and CDR2 from the germline V gene are SGHRS and YFSETQ. With 0 bases removed from V and 0 bases from J, the gap between germline ends came to 9 bases. The CDR3 DNA reads TGCGCCAGCAGCTTGGCCCTGGAAATGAACACTGAAGCTTTCTTT. Amino acid sequence: CASSLALEMNTEAFF.

This clonotype was counted a few times. The DNA for the CDR3 is TGCAGTGCCCCTAAGGGGCGACGGGCGGATGGCTACACCTTC. This translates into CSAPKGRRADGYTF. The chain recombines TRBV20-1 with TRBJ1-2, with D maybe TRBD1 (5 bases). The CDR3 extends over 14 amino acids. Trimming stripped 6 bases from V and 6 bases from J, with 20 bases between. CDR1 DFQATT and CDR2 SNEGSKA come from the germline V gene (reference sequence).

V is TRBV3-1 and J is TRBJ1-2; TRBD1 aligns across 7 bases. CDR1 and CDR2 (germline): LGHDT, YNNKEL (reference sequence). V trimming: 3 bases; J trimming: 8 bases; junction bases outside the gene matches: 9. This CDR3 spans 14 amino acids. CDR3 DNA: TGTGCCAGCAGCCAGGTCCGACAGGGAGCGGGCTACACCTTC. Its protein product is CASSQVRQGAGYTF.

This clonotype showed up many times. The rearrangement uses TRBV5-5 and TRBJ1-5; no clear D gene. The V and J ends lost 4 bases and 3 bases respectively, with 14 bases between them. The CDR3 totals 15 residues. The V gene's germline CDR1 is SGHKS and CDR2 YYEKEE (reference sequence). CDR3 sequence (DNA): TGTGCCAGCAGCCCCAACGGGGAAAACAATCAGCCCCAGCATTTT. This encodes CASSPNGENNQPQHF.

This clonotype has only a few counts. CDR3 loop: CSPRQGGEKLFF. CDR3 nucleotides: TGCAGCCCCAGACAGGGGGGCGAAAAACTGTTTTTT. The rearrangement uses TRBV29-1 and TRBJ1-4, with 9 bases that match TRBD1. In germline, CDR1 is SQVTM, CDR2 ANQGSEA. The CDR3 runs to 12 residues. The ends lost 8 bases at V and 8 bases at J; junction bases unmatched: 6.

This clonotype was detected ten times or more. This CDR3 reads CASSLGGTGQETQYF. The CDR3 DNA follows: TGTGCCAGCAGTTTAGGAGGGACAGGCCAAGAGACCCAGTACTTC. This rearrangement joins TRBV12-3 or TRBV12-4 to TRBJ2-5; 8 nucleotides align to TRBD1. The CDR3 extends over 15 amino acids. V dropped 1 base and J dropped 1; count of bases not matched to a gene: 2.

J is TRBJ1-5 and V is TRBV5-1; no clear D. Trimming removed 1 base at V and 1 base at J, with 9 bases between. The length of the CDR3 is 15 residues. Germline lookup yields CDR1 SGHRS and CDR2 YFSETQ. CDR3 in amino acids: CASSLYSGSNQPQHF. The DNA of the CDR3 is TGCGCCAGCAGCTTGTATTCGGGAAGCAATCAGCCCCAGCATTTT.

This clonotype was recorded many times. The J gene is TRBJ1-1, the V gene TRBV19, with 7 bases that match TRBD1. The CDR3 totals 14 residues. Germline V gene sequence: CDR1 LNHDA, CDR2 SQIVND (reference sequence). J was trimmed by 3 bases and V by 5 bases; bases with no gene match: 6. CDR3 loop: CASSPRQGYTEAFF. The DNA of the CDR3 is TGTGCCAGTAGTCCCCGACAGGGATACACTGAAGCTTTCTTT.

The chain employs TRBV27 and TRBJ2-7, with 8 bases matching TRBD1. CDR3 length: 16 residues. Germline CDR1 and CDR2: MNHEY and SMNVEV (reference sequence). Trimming cost V 5 bases and J 0 bases; bases outside gene matches: 9. CDR3 protein: CASSPLSGTGSYEQYF. As DNA, the CDR3 is TGTGCCAGCAGTCCACTCTCCGGGACAGGCTCCTACGAGCAGTACTTC.

This chain joins TRBV5-1 and TRBJ2-5; D perhaps matches TRBD2 (6 bases). The CDR3 runs 13 residues. The germline V gene encodes CDR1 SGHRS and CDR2 YFSETQ. With 4 bases removed from V and 3 bases from J, the gap between germline ends came to 10 bases. CDR3 coding DNA: TGCGCCAGCAGCCAGTGGGGGGAAGAGACCCAGTACTTC. This codes for CASSQWGEETQYF.

The V gene is TRBV5-1, the J gene TRBJ2-7; 15 bases are shared with TRBD2. The length of the CDR3 is 17 residues. V trimming: 7 bases; J trimming: 3 bases; junction bases outside the gene matches: 11. Per germline, CDR1 SGHRS and CDR2 YFSETQ. This chain's CDR3 is CASFTGGLAGGLYEQYF. For the CDR3, the DNA is TGCGCCAGCTTTACAGGTGGACTAGCGGGGGGGCTCTACGAGCAGTACTTC.

This chain links TRBV7-1 with TRBJ2-6; D is uncertain. TRBV7-1 qualifies as an ORF whose function is uncertain. The CDR3 is 21 residues long. Trimming took 3 bases from V and 0 from J, leaving 24 bases between them. CDR3 loop: CASSSPLLDVHQNSGANVLTF. For the CDR3, the DNA is TGTGCCAGCAGCTCCCCCCTGCTGGATGTTCACCAGAACTCTGGGGCCAACGTCCTGACTTTC.

This clonotype turned up a few times. The chain carries TRBV12-3 or TRBV12-4 and TRBJ2-2; tentatively, D is TRBD2 (6 bases). CDR3 size: 13 residues. V was trimmed by 8 bases and J by 0 bases, leaving 7 bases between them. The CDR3 here is CASAGTNTGELFF. The CDR3 coding sequence is TGTGCCAGCGCGGGGACGAACACCGGGGAGCTGTTTTTT.

This clonotype has just a few counts. The CDR3 region has the DNA TGTGCCAGCAGCTTGGCGGGGCCAGATACGCAGTATTTT. Translation gives CASSLAGPDTQYF. The J gene is TRBJ2-3, the V gene TRBV7-9; D might be TRBD2 (6 bases). Germline loops: CDR1 SEHNR, CDR2 FQNEAQ (reference sequence). V was shortened by 3 bases and J by 4 bases, with 8 bases between the two germline ends. CDR3 length: 13 amino acids.

This clonotype was picked up a small number of times. The V gene is TRBV6-1, the J gene TRBJ1-1; 7 nucleotides match TRBD1. From germline, CDR1 is MNHNS and CDR2 SASEGT. The J segment lost 8 bases and the V segment lost 6 bases, leaving 12 bases of the junction unmatched. The CDR3 loop spans 14 amino acids. CDR3 nucleotides: TGTGCCAGCAGGGGATTAAACAGGGGACGGGAAGCTTTCTTT. It codes for CASRGLNRGREAFF.

The chain carries TRBV5-5 and TRBJ2-2; TRBD1 matches 9 bases. The germline CDR1 and CDR2 sequences are SGHKS and YYEKEE (reference sequence). V trimming: 6 bases; J trimming: 4 bases; junction bases outside the gene matches: 7. The CDR3 is 15 residues long. CDR3 residues: CASILRDRATGELFF. DNA of the CDR3: TGTGCCAGCATCCTCCGGGACAGGGCCACCGGGGAGCTGTTTTTT.

This clonotype was found a few times. This chain joins TRBV4-3 and TRBJ1-2; no firm D call. The germline V gene has CDR1 LGHNA and CDR2 YSLEER. This CDR3 comprises 16 residues. V dropped 0 bases and J dropped 6 bases, with 17 bases sitting between them. The CDR3 region has the DNA TGCGCCAGCAGCCAAGATTGGACGGAAGACGGCGATGGCTACACCTTC. Residues: CASSQDWTEDGDGYTF.

CDR3: CASSQDVQHTDTQYF. The CDR3 nucleotides are TGTGCCAGCAGCCAAGACGTGCAGCACACAGATACGCAGTATTTT. The J gene is TRBJ2-3, the V gene TRBV14; D uncertain. From germline, CDR1 is SGHDN and CDR2 FVKESK. Trimming cost V 0 bases and J 2 bases, with 9 bases left between them. The CDR3 consists of 15 residues.

The J gene is TRBJ1-4, the V gene TRBV12-3 or TRBV12-4; D ambiguous. CDR3 length: 12 residues. The germline V and J ends were trimmed by 3 bases and 7 bases, with 6 bases remaining between them. The CDR3 DNA follows: TGTGCCAGCAGTTTTATGGGTGAAAAACTGTTTTTT. Residues: CASSFMGEKLFF.

This clonotype was counted between two and nine times. V gene TRBV5-5 combines with J gene TRBJ2-1; 8 bases align to TRBD1. Looked up from germline, CDR1 is SGHKS and CDR2 is YYEKEE (reference sequence). The CDR3 contains 18 residues. After removal of 3 bases from V and 4 bases from J, the junction contained 15 bases not matched to a gene. CDR3 amino acids: CASSSIIMDRVIYNEQFF. The DNA of the CDR3 is TGTGCCAGCAGCTCGATAATAATGGACAGGGTTATATACAATGAGCAGTTCTTC.